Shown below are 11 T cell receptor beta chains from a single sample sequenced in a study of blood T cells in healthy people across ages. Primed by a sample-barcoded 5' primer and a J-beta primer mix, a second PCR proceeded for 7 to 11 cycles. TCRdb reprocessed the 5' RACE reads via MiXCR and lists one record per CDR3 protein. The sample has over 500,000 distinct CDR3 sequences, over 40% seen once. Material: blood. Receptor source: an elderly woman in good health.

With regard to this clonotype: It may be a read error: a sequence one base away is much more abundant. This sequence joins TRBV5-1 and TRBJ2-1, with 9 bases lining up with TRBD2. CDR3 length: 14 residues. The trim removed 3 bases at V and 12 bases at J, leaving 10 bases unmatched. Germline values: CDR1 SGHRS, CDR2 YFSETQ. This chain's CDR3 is CASSSRTSVSGQFF. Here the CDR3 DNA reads TGCGCCAGCAGCTCCCGGACTAGCGTCAGTGGGCAGTTCTTC. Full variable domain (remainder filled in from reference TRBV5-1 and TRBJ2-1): KAGVTQTPRYLIKTRGQQVTLSCSPISGHRSVSWYQQTPGQGLQFLFEYFSETQRNKGNFPGRFSGRQFSNSRSEMNVSTLELGDSALYLCASSSRTSVSGQFFGPGTRLTVL.

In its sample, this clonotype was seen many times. CDR3: CASSLLTSTGTSGSKETQYF. The CDR3 region has the DNA TGCGCCAGCAGCTTGTTGACGTCGACCGGGACTAGCGGGAGTAAGGAGACCCAGTACTTC. The gene calls are TRBV5-1 and TRBJ2-5, with 14 bases lining up with TRBD2. This CDR3 has 20 residues. V gave up 1 base and J gave up 5 bases; unmatched junction bases: 16. Germline CDR1 and CDR2: SGHRS and YFSETQ.

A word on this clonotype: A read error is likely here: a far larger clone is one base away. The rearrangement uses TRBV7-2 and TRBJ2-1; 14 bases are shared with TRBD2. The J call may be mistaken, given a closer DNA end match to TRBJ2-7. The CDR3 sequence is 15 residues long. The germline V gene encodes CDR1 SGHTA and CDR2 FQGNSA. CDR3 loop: CASSSTSGRGNEQYF. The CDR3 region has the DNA TGTGCCAGCAGCTCGACTAGCGGGAGGGGGAATGAGCAGTACTTC.

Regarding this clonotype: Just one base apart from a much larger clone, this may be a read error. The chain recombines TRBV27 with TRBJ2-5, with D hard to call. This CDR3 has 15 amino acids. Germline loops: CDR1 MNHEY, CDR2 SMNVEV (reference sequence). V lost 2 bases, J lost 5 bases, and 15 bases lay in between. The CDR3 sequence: CASSLQRPARETQYF. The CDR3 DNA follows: TGTGCCAGCAGTTTACAGCGACCAGCCCGCGAGACCCAGTACTTC.

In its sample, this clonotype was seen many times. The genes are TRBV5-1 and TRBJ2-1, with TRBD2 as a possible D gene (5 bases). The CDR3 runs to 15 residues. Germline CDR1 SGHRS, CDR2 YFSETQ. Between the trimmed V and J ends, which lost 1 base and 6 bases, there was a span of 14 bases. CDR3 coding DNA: TGCGCCAGCAGCTTGTGGGGAGTTGTTGGCAATGAGCAGTTCTTC. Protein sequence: CASSLWGVVGNEQFF.

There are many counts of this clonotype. The CDR3 reads CASTDRASYNEQFF. In nucleotides, the CDR3 is TGCGCCAGCACAGACAGGGCTTCCTACAATGAGCAGTTCTTC. This rearrangement joins TRBV5-1 to TRBJ2-1, with TRBD1 identical over 7 bases. The CDR3 consists of 14 residues. Unmatched junction bases numbered 4, after V lost 6 bases and J lost 1 base. CDR1 is SGHRS and CDR2 is YFSETQ in the germline V gene.

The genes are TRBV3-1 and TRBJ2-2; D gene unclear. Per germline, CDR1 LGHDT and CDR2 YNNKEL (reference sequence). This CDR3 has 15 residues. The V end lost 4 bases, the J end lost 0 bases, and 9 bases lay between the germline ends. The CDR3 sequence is CASSPSAANTGELFF. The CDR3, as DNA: TGTGCCAGCAGCCCGTCAGCAGCGAACACCGGGGAGCTGTTTTTT.

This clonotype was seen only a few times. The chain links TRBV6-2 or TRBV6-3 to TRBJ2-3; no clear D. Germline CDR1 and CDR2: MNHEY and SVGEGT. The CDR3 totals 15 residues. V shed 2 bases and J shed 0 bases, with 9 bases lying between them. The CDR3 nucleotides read TGTGCCAGCAGTTACGCCGGCGACAGCACAGATACGCAGTATTTT. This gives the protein CASSYAGDSTDTQYF.

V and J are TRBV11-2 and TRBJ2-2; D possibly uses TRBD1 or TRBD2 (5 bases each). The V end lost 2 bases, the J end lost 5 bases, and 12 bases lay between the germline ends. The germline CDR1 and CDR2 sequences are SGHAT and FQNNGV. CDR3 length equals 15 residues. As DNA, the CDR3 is TGTGCCAGCAGCTTACCGGGGCCTAATACCGGGGAGCTGTTTTTT. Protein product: CASSLPGPNTGELFF.

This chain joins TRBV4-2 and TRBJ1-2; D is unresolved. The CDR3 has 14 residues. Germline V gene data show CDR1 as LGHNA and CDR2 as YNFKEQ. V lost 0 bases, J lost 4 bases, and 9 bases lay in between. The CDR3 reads CASSQDLQVYGYTF. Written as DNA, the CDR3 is TGTGCCAGCAGCCAAGATTTGCAGGTCTATGGCTACACCTTC.

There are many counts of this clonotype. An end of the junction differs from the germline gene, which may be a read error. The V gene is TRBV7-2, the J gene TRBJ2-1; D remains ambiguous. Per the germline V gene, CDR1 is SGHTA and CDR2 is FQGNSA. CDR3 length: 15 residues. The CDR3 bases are TGTGCCAGCACCTTAAGGAAGGACTCCTACAATGAGCAGTTCTTC. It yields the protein CASTLRKDSYNEQFF.